The present entry profiles one T cell receptor (beta chain) with its context. The data derive from a study of cytomegalovirus exposure and HLA in healthy donors. Per the germline V gene, CDR1 is SGHNT and CDR2 is YENEEA. V was trimmed by 3 bases and J by 3 bases, leaving 4 bases between them. CDR3 size: 12 residues. In the PCR, 60 Vbeta and 13 Jbeta primers were used. Here immunoSEQ multiplex PCR was the method, and the copy in TCRdb shows in-frame clones only, minus some. The data hold roughly 120,000 clones, with 70% to 80% observed a single time. This clonotype originated in a man aged 30 to 45 in good health and CMV-seropositive. Material for sequencing was PBMCs. The V and J genes are TRBV11-3 and TRBJ2-3; no reliable D call. The CDR3 coding sequence is TGTGCCAGCAGCTTCAGAACAGATACGCAGTATTTT. Its protein is CASSFRTDTQYF.